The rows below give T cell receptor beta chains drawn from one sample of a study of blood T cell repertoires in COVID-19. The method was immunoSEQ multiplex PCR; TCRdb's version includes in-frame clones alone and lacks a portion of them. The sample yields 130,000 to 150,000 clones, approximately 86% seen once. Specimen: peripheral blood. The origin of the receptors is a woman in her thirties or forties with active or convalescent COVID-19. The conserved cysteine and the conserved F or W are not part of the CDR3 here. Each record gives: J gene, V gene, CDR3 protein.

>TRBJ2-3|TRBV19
ASTTRQRGIADTQY
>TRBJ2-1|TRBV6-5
ASSFADSLGEQF
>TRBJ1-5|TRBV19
ASSRGEGISNQPQH
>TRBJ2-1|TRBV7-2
ASSLVRGTYNEQF
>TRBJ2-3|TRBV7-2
ASTRTGLFWDTQY
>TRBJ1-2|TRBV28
ASSLSTVLF
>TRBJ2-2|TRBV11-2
ASSLDWGVTGELF
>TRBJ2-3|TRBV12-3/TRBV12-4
ASRWGVQNTQY
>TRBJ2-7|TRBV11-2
ASSYRGQGGEQY
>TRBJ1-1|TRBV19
ASSEASNTEAF
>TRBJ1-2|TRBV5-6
ASSLGQGRYGYT
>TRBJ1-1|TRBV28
ASSFGTGFTEAF
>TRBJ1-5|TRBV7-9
ASSLGVGNQPQH
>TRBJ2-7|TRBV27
ASSPTSRSTQY
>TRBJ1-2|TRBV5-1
ASSLEARVYGVVGGYT
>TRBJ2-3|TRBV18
ASSPPGLPTQY
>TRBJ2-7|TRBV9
ASSVYTGTEQY
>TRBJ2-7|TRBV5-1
ASSLVQGPGYEQY
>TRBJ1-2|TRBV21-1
ASSRDSASHNYGYT
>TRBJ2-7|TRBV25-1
ASGTFLYEQY
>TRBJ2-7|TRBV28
ASSEKGLAGPTYEQY
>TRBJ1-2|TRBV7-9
ASSMRQGGDYGYT
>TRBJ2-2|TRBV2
ASRPGTNRAGELF
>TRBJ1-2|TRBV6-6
ASSYEGGWNYGYT
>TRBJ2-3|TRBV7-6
ASSSLAGGRTDTQY
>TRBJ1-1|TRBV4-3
ASSQVGTGGRGTEAF
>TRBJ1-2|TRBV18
ASSPDRNYGYT
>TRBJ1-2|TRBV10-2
ASSEFEGAKGYT
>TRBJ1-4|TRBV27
ASSLQQGSEKLF
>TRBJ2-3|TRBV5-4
ASSDTRQISTDTQY
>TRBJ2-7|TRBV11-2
ASSLGGRGRTYEQY
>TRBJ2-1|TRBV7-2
ASSLGAGRDEQF
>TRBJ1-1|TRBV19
ASSPTGGGNTEAF
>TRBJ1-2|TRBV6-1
ASSEGGTGYGYT
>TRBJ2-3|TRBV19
ATRQTDTQY
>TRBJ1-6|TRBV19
ASSTIPGQNSPLH
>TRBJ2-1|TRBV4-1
ASSSNRGGNEQF
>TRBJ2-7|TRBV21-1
ASSKALRRGRVEQY
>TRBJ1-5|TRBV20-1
SASDSAQPQH
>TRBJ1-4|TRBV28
ASTLTGGDEKLF
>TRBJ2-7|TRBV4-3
ASSQGRTGVSYEQY
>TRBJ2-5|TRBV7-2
ASSLTAGGWKTQY
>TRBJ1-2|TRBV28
ASLIPLGTGGPNGYT
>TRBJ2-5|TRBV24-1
ATSVLGQGQETQY
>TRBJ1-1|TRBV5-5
ASSTGQGPTEAF
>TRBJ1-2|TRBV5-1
ASSLEGRNNGYT
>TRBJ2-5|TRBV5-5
ASSLAIVSPQETQY
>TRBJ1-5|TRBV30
AWGKTQGPYSNQPQH
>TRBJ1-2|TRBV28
ASSFPTGFSGYT
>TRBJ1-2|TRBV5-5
ASSLGGVYGYT
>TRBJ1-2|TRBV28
ASSSRQANYGYT
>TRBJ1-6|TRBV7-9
ASSLSRGLHSPLH